The sample holds one count of the clone carrying this T cell receptor (beta chain). No antigen is known for it. With 6 bases removed from V and 0 bases from J, the gap between germline ends came to 11 bases. CDR3 length equals 15 residues. CDR1 and CDR2 from the germline V gene are MDHEN and SYDVKM. Sequencing was performed with immunoSEQ multiplex PCR; in TCRdb, only in-frame clones are kept and a portion is missing. This sample has about 2.1 million clones, with just over 90% found just once. This entry belongs to a study of shared clonotypes between healthy human individuals. Findings of the study overall: Shared clonotypes across all four donors exceeded non-shared ones in generation probability.

The naive CD8 subset, CD45RO-negative cells positively selected for CCR7, excluded terminally differentiated effector memory CD45RA+ cells. This chain connects TRBV28 to TRBJ1-4, with a possible D match to TRBD1 (5 bases). This clonotype originated in a man aged 18 to 29 in good health. Some clones in this sample may be carry-over from other donors' samples. Sequenced: naive CD8+ T cells from PBMCs. The chain's CDR3 is CASSSTGATNEKLFF. The CDR3 DNA is TGTGCCAGCAGCTCCACGGGGGCAACTAATGAAAAACTGTTTTTT.